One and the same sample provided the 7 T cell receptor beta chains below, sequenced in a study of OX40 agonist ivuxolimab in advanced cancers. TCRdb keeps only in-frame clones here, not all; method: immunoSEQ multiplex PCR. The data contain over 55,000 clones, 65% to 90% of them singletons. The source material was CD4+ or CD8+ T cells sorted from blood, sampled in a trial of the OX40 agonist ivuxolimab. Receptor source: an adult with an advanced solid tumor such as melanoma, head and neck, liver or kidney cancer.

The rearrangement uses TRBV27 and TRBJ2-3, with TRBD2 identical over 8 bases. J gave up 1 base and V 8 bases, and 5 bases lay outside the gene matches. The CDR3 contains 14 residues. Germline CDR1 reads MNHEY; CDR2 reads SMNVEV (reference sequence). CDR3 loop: CASQRELRTDTQYF. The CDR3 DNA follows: TGTGCCAGCCAGCGGGAGTTGCGCACAGATACGCAGTATTTT.

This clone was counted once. The CDR3 DNA sequence: TGTGCCAGCAGTGGGACAGGGGATAGCAATCAGCCCCAGCATTTT. Translated, it gives CASSGTGDSNQPQHF. The chain joins TRBV2 to TRBJ1-5, with 9 bases aligning to TRBD1. CDR3 length: 15 amino acids. V was clipped by 4 bases and J by 0 bases; unmatched bases: 1. CDR1 is SNHLY and CDR2 is FYNNEI in the germline V gene.

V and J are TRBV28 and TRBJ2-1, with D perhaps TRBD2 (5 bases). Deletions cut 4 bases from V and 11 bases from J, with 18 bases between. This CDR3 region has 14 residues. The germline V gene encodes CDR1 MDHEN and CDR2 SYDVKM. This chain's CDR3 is CASSSPSERPQQFF. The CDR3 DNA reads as TGTGCCAGCAGTTCCCCTTCCGAGCGGCCCCAGCAGTTCTTC.

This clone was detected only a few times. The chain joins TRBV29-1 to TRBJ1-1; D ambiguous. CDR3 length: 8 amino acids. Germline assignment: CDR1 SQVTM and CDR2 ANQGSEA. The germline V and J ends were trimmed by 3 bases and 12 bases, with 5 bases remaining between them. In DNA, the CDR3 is TGCAGCGTTGACAAAACTTTCTTT. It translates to CSVDKTFF.

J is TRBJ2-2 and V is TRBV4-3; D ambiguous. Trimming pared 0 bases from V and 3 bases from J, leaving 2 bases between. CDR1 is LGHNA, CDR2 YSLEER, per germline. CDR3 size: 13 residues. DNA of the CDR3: TGCGCCAGCAGCCAAGAATACACCGGGGAGCTGTTTTTT. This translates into CASSQEYTGELFF.

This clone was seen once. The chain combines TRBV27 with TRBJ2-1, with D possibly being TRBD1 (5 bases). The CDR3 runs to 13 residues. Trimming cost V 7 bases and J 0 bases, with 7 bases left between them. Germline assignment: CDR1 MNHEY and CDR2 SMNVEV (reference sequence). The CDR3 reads CASKGNSYNEQFF. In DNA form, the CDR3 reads TGTGCCAGCAAGGGGAACTCCTACAATGAGCAGTTCTTC.

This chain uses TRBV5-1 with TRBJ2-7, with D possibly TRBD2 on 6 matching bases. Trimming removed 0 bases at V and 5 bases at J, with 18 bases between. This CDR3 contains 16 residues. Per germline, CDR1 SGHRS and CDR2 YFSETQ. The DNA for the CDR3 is TGCGCCAGCAGCTTGGCTCCGGGACTCGGTAGTGACGAGCAGTACTTC. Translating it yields CASSLAPGLGSDEQYF.